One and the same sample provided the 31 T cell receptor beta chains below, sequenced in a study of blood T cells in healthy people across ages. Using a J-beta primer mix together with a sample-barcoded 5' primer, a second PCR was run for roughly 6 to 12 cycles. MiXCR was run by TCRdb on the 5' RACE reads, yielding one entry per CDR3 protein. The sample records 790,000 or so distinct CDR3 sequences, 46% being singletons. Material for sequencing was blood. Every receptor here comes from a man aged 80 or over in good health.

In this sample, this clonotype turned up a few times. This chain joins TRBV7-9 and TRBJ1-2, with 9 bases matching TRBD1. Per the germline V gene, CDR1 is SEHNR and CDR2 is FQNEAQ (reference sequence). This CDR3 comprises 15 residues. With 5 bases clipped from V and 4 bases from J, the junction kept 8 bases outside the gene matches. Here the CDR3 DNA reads TGTGCCAGCAGCCTGAGGGGACAGGGTTCCTATGGCTACACCTTC. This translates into CASSLRGQGSYGYTF.

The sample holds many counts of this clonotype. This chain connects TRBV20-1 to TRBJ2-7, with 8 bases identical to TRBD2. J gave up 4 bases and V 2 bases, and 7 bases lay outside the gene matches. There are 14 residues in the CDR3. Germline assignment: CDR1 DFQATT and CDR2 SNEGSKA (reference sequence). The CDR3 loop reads CSARPGLGRYEQYF. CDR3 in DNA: TGCAGTGCTAGACCGGGACTAGGAAGGTACGAGCAGTACTTC.

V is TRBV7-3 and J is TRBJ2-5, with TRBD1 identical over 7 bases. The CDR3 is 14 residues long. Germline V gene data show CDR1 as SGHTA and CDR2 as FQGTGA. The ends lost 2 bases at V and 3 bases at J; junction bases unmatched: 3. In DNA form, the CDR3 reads TGTGCCAGCAGCTTAGGGACAGTCAAAGAGACCCAGTACTTC. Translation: CASSLGTVKETQYF.

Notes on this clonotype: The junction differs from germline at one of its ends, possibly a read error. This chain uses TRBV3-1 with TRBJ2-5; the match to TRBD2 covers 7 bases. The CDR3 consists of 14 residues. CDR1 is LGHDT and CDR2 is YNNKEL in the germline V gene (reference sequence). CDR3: CASGQAAGVKTQYF. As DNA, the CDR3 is TGTGCCAGCGGCCAAGCGGCGGGAGTAAAGACCCAGTACTTC.

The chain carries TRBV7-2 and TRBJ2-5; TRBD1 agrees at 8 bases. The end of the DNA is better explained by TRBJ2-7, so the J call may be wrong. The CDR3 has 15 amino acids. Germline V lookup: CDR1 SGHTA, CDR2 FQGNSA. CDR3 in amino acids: CASSLMRQGIYEQYF. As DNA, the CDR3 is TGTGCCAGCAGCCTAATGAGACAGGGGATCTACGAGCAGTACTTC.

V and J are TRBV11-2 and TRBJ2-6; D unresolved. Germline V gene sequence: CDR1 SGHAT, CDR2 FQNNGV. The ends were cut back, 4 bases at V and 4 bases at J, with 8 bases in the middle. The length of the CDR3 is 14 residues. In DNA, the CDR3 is TGTGCCAGCAGCTCCCCGGAGGGGGCCAACGTCCTGACTTTC. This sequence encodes CASSSPEGANVLTF.

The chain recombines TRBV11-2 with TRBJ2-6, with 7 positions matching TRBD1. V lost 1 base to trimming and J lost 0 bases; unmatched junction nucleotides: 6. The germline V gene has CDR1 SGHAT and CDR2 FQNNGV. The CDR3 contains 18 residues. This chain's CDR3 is CASSLAGTAHSGANVLTF. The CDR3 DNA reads TGTGCCAGCAGCTTAGCTGGGACAGCTCACTCTGGGGCCAACGTCCTGACTTTC.

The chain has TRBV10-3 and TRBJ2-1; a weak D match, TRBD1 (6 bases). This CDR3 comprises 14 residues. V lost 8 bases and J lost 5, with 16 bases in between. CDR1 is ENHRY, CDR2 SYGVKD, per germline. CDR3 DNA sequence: TGTGCCATCGCGGAGACAGGTTCCCACAATGAGCAGTTCTTC. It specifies CAIAETGSHNEQFF.

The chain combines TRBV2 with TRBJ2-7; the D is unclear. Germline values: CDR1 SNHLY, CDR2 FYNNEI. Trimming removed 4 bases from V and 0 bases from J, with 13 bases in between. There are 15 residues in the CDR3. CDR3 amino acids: CASSVRLTSSYEQYF. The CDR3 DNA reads TGTGCCAGCAGTGTACGGCTAACAAGCTCCTACGAGCAGTACTTC.

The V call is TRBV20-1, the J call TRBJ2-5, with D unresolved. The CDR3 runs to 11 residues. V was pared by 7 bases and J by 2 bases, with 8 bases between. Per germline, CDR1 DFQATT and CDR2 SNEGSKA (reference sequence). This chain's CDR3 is CSGLGQETQYF. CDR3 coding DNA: TGCAGTGGGTTGGGGCAAGAGACCCAGTACTTC.

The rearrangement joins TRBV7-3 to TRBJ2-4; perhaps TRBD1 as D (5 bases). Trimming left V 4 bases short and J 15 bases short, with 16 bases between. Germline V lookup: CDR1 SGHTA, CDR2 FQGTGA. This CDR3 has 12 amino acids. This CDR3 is CASSSPLGVLYF. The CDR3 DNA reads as TGTGCCAGCAGCTCCCCTCTAGGGGTCCTGTACTTC.

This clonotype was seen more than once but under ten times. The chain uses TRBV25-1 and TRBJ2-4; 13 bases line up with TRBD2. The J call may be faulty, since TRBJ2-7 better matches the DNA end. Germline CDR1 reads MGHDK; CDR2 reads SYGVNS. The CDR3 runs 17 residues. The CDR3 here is CASSESGLAGSRYEQYF. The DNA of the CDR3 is TGTGCCAGCAGTGAATCGGGACTAGCGGGATCGCGTTACGAGCAGTACTTC.

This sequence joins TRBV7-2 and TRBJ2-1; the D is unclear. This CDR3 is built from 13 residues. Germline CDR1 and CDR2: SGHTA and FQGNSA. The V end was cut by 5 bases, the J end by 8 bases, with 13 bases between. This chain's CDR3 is CASSVRMAYEQFF. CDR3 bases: TGTGCCAGCAGCGTAAGGATGGCTTATGAGCAGTTCTTC.

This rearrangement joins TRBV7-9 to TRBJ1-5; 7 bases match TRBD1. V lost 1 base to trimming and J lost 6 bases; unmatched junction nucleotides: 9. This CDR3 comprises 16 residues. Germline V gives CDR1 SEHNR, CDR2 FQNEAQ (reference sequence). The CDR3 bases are TGTGCCAGCAGCTTAGGATCAGGGGGGAACTCTCAGCCCCAGCATTTT. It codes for CASSLGSGGNSQPQHF.

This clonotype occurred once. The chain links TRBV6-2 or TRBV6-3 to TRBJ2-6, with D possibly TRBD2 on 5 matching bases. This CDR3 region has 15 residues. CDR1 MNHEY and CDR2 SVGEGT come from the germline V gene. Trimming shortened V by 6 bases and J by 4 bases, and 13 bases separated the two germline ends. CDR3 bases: TGTGCCAGCAGCCCGAGGGCCCCAGGGGCCAACGTCCTGACTTTC. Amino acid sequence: CASSPRAPGANVLTF.

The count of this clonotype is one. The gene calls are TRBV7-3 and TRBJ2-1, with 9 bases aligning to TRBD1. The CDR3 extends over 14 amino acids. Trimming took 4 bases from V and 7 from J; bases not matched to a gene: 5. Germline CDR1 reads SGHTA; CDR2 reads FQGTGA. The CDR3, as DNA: TGTGCCAGCAGCTCGGGGACAGGGTGGAATGAGCAGTTCTTC. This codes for CASSSGTGWNEQFF.

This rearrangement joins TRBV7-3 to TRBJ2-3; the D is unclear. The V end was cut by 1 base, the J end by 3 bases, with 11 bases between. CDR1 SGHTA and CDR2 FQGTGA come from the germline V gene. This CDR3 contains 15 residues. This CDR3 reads CASSLSPFLTDTQYF. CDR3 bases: TGTGCCAGCAGCTTAAGTCCGTTCTTGACAGATACGCAGTATTTT.

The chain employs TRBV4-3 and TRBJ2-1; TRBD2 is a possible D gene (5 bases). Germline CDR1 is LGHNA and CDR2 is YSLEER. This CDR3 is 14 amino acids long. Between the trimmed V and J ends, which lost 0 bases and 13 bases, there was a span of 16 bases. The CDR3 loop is CASSQDEQRLAQFF. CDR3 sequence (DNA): TGCGCCAGCAGCCAAGATGAGCAGCGGCTAGCCCAGTTCTTC.

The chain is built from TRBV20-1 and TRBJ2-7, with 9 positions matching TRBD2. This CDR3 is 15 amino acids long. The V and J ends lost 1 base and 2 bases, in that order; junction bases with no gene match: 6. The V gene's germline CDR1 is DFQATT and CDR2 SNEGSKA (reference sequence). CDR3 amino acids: CSARGSAGGTYEQYF. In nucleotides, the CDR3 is TGCAGTGCTAGAGGATCGGCGGGAGGGACCTACGAGCAGTACTTC.

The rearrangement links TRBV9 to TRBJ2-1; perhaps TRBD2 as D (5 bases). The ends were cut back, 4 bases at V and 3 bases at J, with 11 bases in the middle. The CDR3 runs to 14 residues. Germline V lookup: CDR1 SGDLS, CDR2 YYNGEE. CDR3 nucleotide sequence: TGTGCCAGCAGCTGGGGAGACGACTACAATGAGCAGTTCTTC. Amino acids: CASSWGDDYNEQFF.

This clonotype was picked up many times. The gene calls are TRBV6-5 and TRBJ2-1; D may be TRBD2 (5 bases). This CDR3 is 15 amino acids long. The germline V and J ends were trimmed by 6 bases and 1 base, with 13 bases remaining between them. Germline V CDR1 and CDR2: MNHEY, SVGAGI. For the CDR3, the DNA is TGTGCCAGCAGGAGAACTAGTGGGTCCTACAATGAGCAGTTCTTC. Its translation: CASRRTSGSYNEQFF.

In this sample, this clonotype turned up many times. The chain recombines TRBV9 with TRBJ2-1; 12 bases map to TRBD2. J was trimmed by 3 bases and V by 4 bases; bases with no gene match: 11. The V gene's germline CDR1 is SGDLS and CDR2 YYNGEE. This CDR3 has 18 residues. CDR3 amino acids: CASSPRTQLAGGYNEQFF. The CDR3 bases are TGTGCCAGCAGCCCGCGGACCCAACTAGCGGGGGGCTACAATGAGCAGTTCTTC.

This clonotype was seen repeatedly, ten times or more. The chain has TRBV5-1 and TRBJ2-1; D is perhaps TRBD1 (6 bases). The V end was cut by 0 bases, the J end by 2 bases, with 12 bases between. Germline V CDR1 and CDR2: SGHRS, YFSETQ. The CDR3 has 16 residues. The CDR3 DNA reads TGCGCCAGCAGCTTGGTGGCCGGGACACCCTACAATGAGCAGTTCTTC. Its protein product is CASSLVAGTPYNEQFF.

The CDR3 loop is CASSYQRTNYNEQFF. In DNA, the CDR3 is TGTGCCAGCAGTTACCAAAGGACAAATTACAATGAGCAGTTCTTC. The chain uses TRBV28 and TRBJ2-1; the D gene is possibly TRBD1 (5 bases). Germline loops: CDR1 MDHEN, CDR2 SYDVKM. This CDR3 comprises 15 residues. Trimming left V 4 bases short and J 4 bases short, with 14 bases between.

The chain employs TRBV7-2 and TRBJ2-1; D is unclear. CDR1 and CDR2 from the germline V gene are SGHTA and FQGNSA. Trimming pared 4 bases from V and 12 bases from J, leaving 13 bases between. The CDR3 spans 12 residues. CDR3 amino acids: CASSSDLSAQFF. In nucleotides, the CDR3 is TGTGCCAGCAGCTCGGATCTTAGTGCGCAGTTCTTC.

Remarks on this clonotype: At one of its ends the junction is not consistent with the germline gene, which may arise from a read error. CDR3 residues: CAGSLGGRYEQYF. CDR3 bases: TGTGCCGGCAGTTTGGGCGGGAGGTATGAGCAGTACTTC. The chain combines TRBV28 with TRBJ2-7; 8 bases are a match to TRBD2. CDR3 length equals 13 residues. Germline assignment: CDR1 MDHEN and CDR2 SYDVKM.

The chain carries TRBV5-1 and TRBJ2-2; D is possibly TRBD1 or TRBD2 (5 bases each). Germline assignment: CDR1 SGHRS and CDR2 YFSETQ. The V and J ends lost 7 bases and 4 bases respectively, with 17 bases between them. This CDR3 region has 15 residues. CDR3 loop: CASAFTGTPTGELFF. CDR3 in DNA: TGCGCCAGCGCCTTTACCGGGACCCCCACCGGGGAGCTGTTTTTT.

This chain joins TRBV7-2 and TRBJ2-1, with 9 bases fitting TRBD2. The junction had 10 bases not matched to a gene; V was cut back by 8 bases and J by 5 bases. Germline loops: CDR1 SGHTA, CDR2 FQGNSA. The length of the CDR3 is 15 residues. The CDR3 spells CASGLASGTDNEQFF. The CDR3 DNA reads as TGTGCCAGCGGACTAGCGAGTGGGACTGACAATGAGCAGTTCTTC.

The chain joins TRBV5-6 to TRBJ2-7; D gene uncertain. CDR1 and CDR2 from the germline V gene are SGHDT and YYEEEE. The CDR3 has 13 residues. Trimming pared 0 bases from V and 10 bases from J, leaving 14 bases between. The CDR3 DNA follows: TGTGCCAGCAGCTTGGATCTTTCGTGGGCCCAGTACTTC. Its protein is CASSLDLSWAQYF.

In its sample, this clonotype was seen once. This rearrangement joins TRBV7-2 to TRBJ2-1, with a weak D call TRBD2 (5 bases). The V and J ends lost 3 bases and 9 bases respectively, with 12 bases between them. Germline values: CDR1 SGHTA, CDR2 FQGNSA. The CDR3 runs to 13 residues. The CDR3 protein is CASSLEADGEQFF. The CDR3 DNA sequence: TGTGCCAGCAGCTTGGAAGCGGACGGTGAGCAGTTCTTC.

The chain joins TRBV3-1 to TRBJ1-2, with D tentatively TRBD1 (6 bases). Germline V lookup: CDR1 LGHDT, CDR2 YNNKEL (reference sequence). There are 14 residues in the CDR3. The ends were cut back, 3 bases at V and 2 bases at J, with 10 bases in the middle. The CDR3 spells CASSHGGHNYGYTF. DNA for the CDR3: TGTGCCAGCAGCCACGGGGGACACAACTATGGCTACACCTTC.